Listed below are T cell receptor beta chains from one sample, sequenced in a study of blood T cell repertoires in COVID-19. Clones were sequenced by immunoSEQ multiplex PCR, and TCRdb holds only the in-frame ones, with some missing. The sample has approximately 150,000 clones; roughly 87% are singletons. The sequencing input was peripheral blood. These receptor sequences come from a woman aged 55-70 years who had recovered from COVID-19. Each CDR3 is given with its conserved first and last residue.

v_gene: TRBV7-6; CDR3aa: CASSARAPGQGRGNSPLHF
v_gene: TRBV12-3/TRBV12-4; CDR3aa: CASSSYRGTEAFF
v_gene: TRBV9; CDR3aa: CASSPGTEGNTIYF
v_gene: TRBV10-1; CDR3aa: CASSEGHAGGSQETQYF
v_gene: TRBV18; CDR3aa: CASSSGGEYNSPLHF
v_gene: TRBV2; CDR3aa: CASRDSSGRQSNTGELFF
v_gene: TRBV27; CDR3aa: CASSFGGNTGELFF
v_gene: TRBV15; CDR3aa: CATSSGQGANYGYTF
v_gene: TRBV4-1; CDR3aa: CASSQVGSGSWETQYF
v_gene: TRBV18; CDR3aa: CASSPTGPHQPQHF
v_gene: TRBV27; CDR3aa: CASSSLGGAQPQHF
v_gene: TRBV5-8; CDR3aa: CASSYVDGVPSNQPQHF
v_gene: TRBV28; CDR3aa: CASSIRDSQHF
v_gene: TRBV18; CDR3aa: CASSRGGAADTQYF
v_gene: TRBV5-1; CDR3aa: CASSLVQGPEAFF
v_gene: TRBV7-9; CDR3aa: CASSLQTAKETQYF
v_gene: TRBV18; CDR3aa: CASSPGLAGYEQYF
v_gene: TRBV5-1; CDR3aa: CASSLVGGVETQYF